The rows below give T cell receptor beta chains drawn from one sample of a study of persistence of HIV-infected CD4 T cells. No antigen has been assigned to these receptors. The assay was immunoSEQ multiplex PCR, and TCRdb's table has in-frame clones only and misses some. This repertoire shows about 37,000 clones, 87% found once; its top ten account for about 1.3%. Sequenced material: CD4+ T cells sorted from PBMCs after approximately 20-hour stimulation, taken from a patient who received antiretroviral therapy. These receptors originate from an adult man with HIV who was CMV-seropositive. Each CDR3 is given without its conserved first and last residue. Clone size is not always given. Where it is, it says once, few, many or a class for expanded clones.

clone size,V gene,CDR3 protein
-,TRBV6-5,ASSYRGQGARGYT
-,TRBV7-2,ASSSVPNYGYT
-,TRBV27,ASSKTGGRPYEQY
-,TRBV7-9,ASSSSWSPNYGYT
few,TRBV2,ASGNRATPTNEKLF
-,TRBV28,ASRGQGSGANVLT
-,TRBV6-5,ASSPDLQGTTEAF
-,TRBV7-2,ASSPQAGAHTGELF
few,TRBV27,ASSRKPQLEQY
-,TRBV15,ATSRVRQGRTEAF
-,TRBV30,AWSERALRNEQF
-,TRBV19,ASSNRERYEQY
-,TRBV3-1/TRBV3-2,ASSPVAATNEKLF
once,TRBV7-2,ASSLEGWTGTGTYEQY
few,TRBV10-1,ASSEGGKTYEQY
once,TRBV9,ASSPHDGPYEQY
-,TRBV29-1,SVDTGTQY
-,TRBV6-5,ASSFGGPENEQY
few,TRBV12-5,ASGFSLKEGDEQF
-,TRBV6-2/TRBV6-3,ASSSAYEQY
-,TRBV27,ASSYRDADYGYT
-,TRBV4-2,ASSQDKQGHQPQH
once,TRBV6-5,AGSRGNNEQF
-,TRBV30,AWRISSGANVLT
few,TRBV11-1,ASSSRASANYGYT
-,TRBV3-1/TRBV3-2,ASSRGTVDTGELF
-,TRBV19,ASSTEGPREKLF
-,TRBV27,ASMPRQLSNQPQH
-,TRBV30,AWSVRISGETQY
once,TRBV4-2,ASSQGQGDSYGYT
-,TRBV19,ASSSNYRGDEQY
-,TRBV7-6,ASSPGPSTDTQY
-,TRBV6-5,ASSYKRRQPQH
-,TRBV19,ASSSALSRGTGRNQPQH
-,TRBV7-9,ASSRKDRDWDFTEAF
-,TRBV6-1,ASSEGQGLETQY
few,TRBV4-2,ASSQDKIRTLEGNTIY
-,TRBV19,ARPPDIMNTEAF
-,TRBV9,ASSVGSPGRGNYEQY
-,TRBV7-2,ASSFQGLPERLKNTEAF
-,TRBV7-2,ASSSLGTGKNTEAF
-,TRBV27,ASSFLPGSEHYEQY
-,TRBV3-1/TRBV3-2,ASSHQRTSSGNTIY
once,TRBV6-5,ASRPALAVAQAF
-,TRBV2,ASKPRDSFSTDTQY
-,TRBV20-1,SASRGAGTFYNEQF
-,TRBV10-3,AISFDRKNTEAF
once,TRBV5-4,ASSSQGPLGAF
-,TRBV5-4,ALSVGGSMNTEAF
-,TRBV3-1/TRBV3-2,ASSPMGGFSPLH
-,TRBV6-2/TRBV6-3,ASSPSPGGGNQPQH
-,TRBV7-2,ASSLGAGGDTQY